These T cell receptor beta chains were read from a single sample in a study of T cells in Graves' hyperthyroidism and ophthalmopathy. TCRdb analysed the multiplex PCR reads with MiXCR anew, one entry per CDR3 protein. The repertoire holds fewer than 750,000 distinct CDR3 sequences, with roughly 14% as singletons. Sequencing input: blood. All receptors derive from a woman aged 40 to 55 with Graves' ophthalmopathy. CDR3s include the opening cysteine and the closing phenylalanine or tryptophan. A D gene is named only where the DNA matches it firmly. The size of a clone is reported for some rows only, either as once, few or many, or as a class for expanded clones.

V	size	J	D	CDR3
TRBV12-3/TRBV12-4	many	TRBJ2-2	TRBD2	CASSTLAGWVPVELFF
TRBV5-1	.	TRBJ2-7	.	CASSDHPQFYEQYF
TRBV7-3	many	TRBJ2-2	TRBD1	CASSLAGTVSNTGELFF
TRBV15	.	TRBJ2-7	.	CATSREAGAEQYF
TRBV28	once	TRBJ2-7	TRBD2	CASGSGTKKYEQYF
TRBV5-1	.	TRBJ2-5	.	CASSFEGNQETQYF
TRBV28	many	TRBJ2-5	TRBD2	CASSPSLLAGTETQYF
TRBV27	many	TRBJ2-7	TRBD1	CASRRQGAFYEQYF
TRBV4-1	many	TRBJ2-2	.	CASSHPPGDTGELFF
TRBV6-1	.	TRBJ1-2	.	CASSLSQTIRGYTF